This T cell receptor beta chain is from a study of cytomegalovirus exposure and HLA in healthy donors (dated by TCRdb to about 2017). For context, the study as a whole: A later analysis indicated that the 90 to 150 validation repertoires were generated on the platform also employed for the 600 to 750 repertoires of the first cohort. The study aimed to test whether cataloging public T cell receptors could reveal signatures of past pathogen exposure. In addition to the first cohort of 666 subjects, a separate validation cohort of approximately 120 different subjects was used. To predict cytomegalovirus infection status, the study combined high-throughput TCR immunosequencing, statistical association of individual TCRs with disease status, and machine learning. General findings and caveats noted by the study authors: In vitro tests confirmed that three of the cytomegalovirus-associated TCR beta chains recognize cytomegalovirus antigens. According to the authors, the approach could potentially be generalized to other disease states and immunological phenotypes. Across donors, most TCR sequences were observed very rarely, whereas some public TCRs were present in many individuals. In the study, approximately 160 TCR beta chains were listed as associated with cytomegalovirus. In both the original and validation cohorts, the classifier was reported to diagnose cytomegalovirus status with high specificity and sensitivity. In a later analysis, TCRs clustered in the first cohort were found to also tend to co-occur in the 130 or so validation repertoires, with approximately 94% of cluster scores above 0. The validation cohort had no HLA typing available for a later analysis, so co-occurrence within that cohort was assessed over all 110 or so repertoires.

The germline V gene (reference sequence) provides CDR1 PRHDT and CDR2 FYEKMQ. The CDR3 starts with the cysteine, ends with the phenylalanine, and has 13 residues. The DNA shown is the 39-base CDR3, in frame from base 1. Trimming takes 4 bases from V and 3 bases from J, and the germline ends sit 10 bases apart. The library came from the immunoSEQ multiplex PCR assay. In the source study's methods: A statistical classification framework was developed to diagnose cytomegalovirus status using the catalog of TCR beta chain sequences. TCRdb limited this immuneACCESS table to in-frame rearrangements with V and J called. A share of clones is missing; checked studies link under half to unresolved V genes, and the rest is unexplained. The DNA gave D and trimming, while V, J and clone size come from that table. The sample table shows roughly 310,000 clones, and around 90% are seen once. Clones ranked in the top ten supply around 1% of the sample.

This clone was seen only once. Its target antigen remains unknown. There are no base qualities to consult, and no much larger clone falls within one base. Donors formed part of the validation cohort, which comprised some 120 subjects and was distinct from the first cohort of 666 subjects. Rearrangement joined TRBV13 to TRBJ2-7, with a tentative D gene TRBD2 over 5 matching bases. Sequencing was done on a sample of PBMCs. The receptor was isolated from a young man in good health and CMV-seronegative. CDR3 sequence: CASSSGLYYEQYF. The bases read TGTGCCAGCAGCTCCGGACTCTACTACGAGCAGTACTTC.